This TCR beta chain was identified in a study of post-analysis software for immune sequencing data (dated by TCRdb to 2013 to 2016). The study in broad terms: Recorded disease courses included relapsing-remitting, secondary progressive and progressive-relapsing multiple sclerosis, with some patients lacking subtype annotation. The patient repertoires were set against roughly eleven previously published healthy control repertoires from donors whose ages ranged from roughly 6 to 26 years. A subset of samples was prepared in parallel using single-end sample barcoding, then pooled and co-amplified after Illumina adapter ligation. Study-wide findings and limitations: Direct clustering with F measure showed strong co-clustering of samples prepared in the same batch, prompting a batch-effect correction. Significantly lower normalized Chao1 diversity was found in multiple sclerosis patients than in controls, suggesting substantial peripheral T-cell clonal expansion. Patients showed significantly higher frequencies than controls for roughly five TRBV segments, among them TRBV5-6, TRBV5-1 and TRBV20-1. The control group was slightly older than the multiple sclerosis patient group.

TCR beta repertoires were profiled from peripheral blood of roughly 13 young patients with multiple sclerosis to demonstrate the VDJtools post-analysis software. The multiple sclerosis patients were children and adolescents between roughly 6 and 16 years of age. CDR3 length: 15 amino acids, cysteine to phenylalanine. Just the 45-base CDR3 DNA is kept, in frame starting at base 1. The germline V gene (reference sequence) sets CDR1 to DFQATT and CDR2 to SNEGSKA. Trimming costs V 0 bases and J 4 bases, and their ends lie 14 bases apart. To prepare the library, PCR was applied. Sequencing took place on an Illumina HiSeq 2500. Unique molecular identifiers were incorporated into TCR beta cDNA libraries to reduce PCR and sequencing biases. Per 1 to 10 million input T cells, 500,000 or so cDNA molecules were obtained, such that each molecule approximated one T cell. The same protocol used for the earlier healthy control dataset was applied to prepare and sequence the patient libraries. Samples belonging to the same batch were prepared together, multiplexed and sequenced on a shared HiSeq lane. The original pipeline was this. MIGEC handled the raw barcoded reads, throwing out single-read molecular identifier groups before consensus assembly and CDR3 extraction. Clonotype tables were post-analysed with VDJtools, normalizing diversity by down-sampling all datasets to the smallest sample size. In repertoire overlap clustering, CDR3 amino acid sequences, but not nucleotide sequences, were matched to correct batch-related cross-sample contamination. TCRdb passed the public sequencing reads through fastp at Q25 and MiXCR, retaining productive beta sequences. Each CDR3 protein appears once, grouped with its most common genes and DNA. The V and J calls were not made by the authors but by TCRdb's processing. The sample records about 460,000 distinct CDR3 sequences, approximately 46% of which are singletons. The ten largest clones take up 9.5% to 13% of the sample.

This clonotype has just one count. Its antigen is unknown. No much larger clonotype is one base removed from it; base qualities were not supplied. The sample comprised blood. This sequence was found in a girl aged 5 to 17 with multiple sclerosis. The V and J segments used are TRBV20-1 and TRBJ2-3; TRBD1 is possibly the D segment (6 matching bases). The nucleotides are TGCAGTGCTAGAGATGGCAGGGGCGCGGCAGATACGCAGTATTTT. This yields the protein CSARDGRGAADTQYF.